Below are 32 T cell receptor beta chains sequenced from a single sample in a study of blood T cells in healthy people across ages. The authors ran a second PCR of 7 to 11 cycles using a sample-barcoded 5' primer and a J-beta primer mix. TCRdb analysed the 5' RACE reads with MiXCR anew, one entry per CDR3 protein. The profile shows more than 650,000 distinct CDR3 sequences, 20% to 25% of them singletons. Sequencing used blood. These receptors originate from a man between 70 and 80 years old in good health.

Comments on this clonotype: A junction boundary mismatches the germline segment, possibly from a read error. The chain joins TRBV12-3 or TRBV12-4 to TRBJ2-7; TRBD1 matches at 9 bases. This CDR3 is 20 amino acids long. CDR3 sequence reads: CASSLVFFPLGQGSSYGQYF. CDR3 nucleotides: TGTGCCAGCAGTTTAGTGTTTTTTCCCCTTGGACAGGGGAGCTCCTACGGGCAGTACTTC.

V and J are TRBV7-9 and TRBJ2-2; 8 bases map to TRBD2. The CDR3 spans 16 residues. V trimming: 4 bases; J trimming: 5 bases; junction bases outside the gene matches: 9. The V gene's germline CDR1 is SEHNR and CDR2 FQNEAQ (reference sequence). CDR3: CASSSQLAARTGELFF. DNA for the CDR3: TGTGCCAGCAGCTCCCAACTAGCGGCAAGGACCGGGGAGCTGTTTTTT.

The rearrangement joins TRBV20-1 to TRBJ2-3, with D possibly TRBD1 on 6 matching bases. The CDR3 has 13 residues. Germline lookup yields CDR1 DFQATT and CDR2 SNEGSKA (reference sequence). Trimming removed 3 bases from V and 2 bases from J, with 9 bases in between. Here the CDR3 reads CSARGALTDTQYF. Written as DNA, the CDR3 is TGCAGTGCTAGGGGGGCCCTCACAGATACGCAGTATTTT.

Here the CDR3 reads CASSGLAGGLDTQYF. CDR3 in DNA: TGTGCCAGCAGCGGACTAGCGGGAGGATTAGATACGCAGTATTTT. This chain uses TRBV6-6 with TRBJ2-3, with TRBD2 matching over 14 bases. CDR1 and CDR2 (germline): MNHNY, SVGAGI (reference sequence). The CDR3 runs to 15 residues. The J segment lost 5 bases and the V segment lost 6 bases, leaving 4 bases of the junction unmatched.

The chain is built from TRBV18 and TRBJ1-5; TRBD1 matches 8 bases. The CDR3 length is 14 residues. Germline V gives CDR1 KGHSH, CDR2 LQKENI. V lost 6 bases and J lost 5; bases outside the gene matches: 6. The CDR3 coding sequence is TGTGCCAGCTCCCCCGCAGGGGGCGATCAGCCCCAGCATTTT. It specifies CASSPAGGDQPQHF.

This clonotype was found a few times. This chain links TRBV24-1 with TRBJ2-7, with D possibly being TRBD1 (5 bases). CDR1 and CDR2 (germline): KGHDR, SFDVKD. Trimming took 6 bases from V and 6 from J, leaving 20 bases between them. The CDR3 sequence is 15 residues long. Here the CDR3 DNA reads TGTGCCACCAGTACCTGGGGAAGGGGCGGATTCGAGCAGTACGTC. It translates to CATSTWGRGGFEQYV.

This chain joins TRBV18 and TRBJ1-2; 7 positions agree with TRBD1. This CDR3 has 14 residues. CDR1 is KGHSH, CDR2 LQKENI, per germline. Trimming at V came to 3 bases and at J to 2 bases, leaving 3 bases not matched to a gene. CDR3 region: CASSPEGGNYGYTF. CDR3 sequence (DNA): TGTGCCAGCTCACCTGAAGGGGGCAACTATGGCTACACCTTC.

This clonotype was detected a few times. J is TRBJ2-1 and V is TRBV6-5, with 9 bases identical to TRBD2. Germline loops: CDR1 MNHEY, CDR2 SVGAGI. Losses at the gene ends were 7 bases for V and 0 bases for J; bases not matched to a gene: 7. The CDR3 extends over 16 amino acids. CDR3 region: CASTRLADSSYNEQFF. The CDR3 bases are TGTGCCAGCACCCGACTAGCGGATAGCTCCTACAATGAGCAGTTCTTC.

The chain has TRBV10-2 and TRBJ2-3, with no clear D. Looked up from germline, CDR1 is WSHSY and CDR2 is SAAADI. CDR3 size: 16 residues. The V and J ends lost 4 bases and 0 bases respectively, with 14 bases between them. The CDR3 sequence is CASSGPGDPSTDTQYF. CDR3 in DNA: TGCGCCAGCAGTGGGCCGGGCGACCCTAGCACAGATACGCAGTATTTT.

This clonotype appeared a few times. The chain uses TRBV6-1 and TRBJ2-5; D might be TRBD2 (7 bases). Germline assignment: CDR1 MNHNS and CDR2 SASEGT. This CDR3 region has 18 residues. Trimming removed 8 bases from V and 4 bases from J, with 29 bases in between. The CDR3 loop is CASVFTAEGDYMGETQYF. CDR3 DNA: TGTGCCAGCGTGTTCACTGCGGAGGGGGACTATATGGGAGAGACCCAGTACTTC.

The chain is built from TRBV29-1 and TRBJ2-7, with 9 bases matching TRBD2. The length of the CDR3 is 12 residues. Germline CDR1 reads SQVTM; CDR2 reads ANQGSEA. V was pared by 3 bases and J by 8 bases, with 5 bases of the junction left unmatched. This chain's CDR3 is CSVDPGTSKQYF. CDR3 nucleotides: TGCAGCGTTGACCCCGGGACTAGCAAGCAGTACTTC.

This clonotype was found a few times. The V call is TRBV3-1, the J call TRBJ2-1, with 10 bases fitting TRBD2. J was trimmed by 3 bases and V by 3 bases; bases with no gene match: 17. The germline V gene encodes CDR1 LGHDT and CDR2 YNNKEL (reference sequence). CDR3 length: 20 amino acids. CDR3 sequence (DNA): TGTGCCAGCAGCCATACCCCCCGACTAGCTAGCGGGAGTGGCTACAATGAGCAGTTCTTC. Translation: CASSHTPRLASGSGYNEQFF.

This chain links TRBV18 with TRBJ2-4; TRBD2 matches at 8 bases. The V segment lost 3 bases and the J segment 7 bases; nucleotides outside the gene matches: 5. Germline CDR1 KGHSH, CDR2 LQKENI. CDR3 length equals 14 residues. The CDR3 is CASSPRTSSNIQYF. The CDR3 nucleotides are TGTGCCAGCTCACCGAGGACTAGCAGCAACATTCAGTACTTC.

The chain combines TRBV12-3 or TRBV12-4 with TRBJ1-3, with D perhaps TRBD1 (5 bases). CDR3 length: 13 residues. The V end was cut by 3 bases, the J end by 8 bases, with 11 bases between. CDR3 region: CASSFYRGDTIYF. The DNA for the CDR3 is TGTGCCAGCAGTTTCTACCGGGGGGACACCATATATTTT.

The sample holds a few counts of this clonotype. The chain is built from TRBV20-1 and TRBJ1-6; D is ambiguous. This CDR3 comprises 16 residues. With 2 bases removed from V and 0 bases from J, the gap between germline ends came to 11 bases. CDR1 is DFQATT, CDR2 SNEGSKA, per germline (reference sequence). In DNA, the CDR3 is TGCAGTGCTAGACGGACGGAAAGCTCCTATAATTCACCCCTCCACTTT. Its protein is CSARRTESSYNSPLHF.

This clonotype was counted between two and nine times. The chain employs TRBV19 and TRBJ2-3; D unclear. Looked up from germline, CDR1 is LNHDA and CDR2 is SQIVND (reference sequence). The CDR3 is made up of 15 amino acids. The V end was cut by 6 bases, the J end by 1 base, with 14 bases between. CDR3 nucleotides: TGTGCCAGTAGGGAACCCGGGCGAGGCACAGATACGCAGTATTTT. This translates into CASREPGRGTDTQYF.

The CDR3 DNA reads as TGCGCCAGCAGCAGGGGTGACGACTATGGCTACACCTTC. This gives the protein CASSRGDDYGYTF. The chain combines TRBV5-1 with TRBJ1-2; D perhaps matches TRBD1 (5 bases). Trimming cost V 4 bases and J 3 bases, with 10 bases left between them. This CDR3 has 13 residues. Germline CDR1 and CDR2: SGHRS and YFSETQ.

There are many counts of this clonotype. The CDR3: CASSLYQAINTEAFF. The DNA for the CDR3 is TGTGCCAGCAGCTTGTATCAGGCCATAAACACTGAAGCTTTCTTT. The genes are TRBV5-6 and TRBJ1-1; D remains ambiguous. The V end lost 1 base, the J end lost 2 bases, and 12 bases lay between the germline ends. This CDR3 spans 15 amino acids. Germline V gene lookup returns CDR1 SGHDT and CDR2 YYEEEE.

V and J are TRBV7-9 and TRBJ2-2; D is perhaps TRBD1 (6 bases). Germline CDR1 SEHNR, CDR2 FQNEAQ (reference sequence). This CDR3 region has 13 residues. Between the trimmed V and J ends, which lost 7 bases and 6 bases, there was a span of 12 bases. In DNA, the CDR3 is TGTGCCAGCATCTCAGGGGACGCCGGGGAGCTGTTTTTT. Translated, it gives CASISGDAGELFF.

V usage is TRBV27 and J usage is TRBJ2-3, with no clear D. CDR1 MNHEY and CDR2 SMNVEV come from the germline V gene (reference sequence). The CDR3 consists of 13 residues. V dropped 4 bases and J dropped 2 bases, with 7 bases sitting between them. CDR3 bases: TGTGCCAGCAGTTCTGCCTTCACAGATACGCAGTATTTT. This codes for CASSSAFTDTQYF.

The CDR3 DNA reads TGTGCCAGCAGCTTAGGGACAGGGGTATCCTACGAGCAGTACTTC. It codes for CASSLGTGVSYEQYF. The chain is built from TRBV7-9 and TRBJ2-7, with 9 bases matching TRBD1. V lost 1 base, J lost 1 base, and 2 bases stayed unmatched. The V gene's germline CDR1 is SEHNR and CDR2 FQNEAQ (reference sequence). The CDR3 is made up of 15 amino acids.

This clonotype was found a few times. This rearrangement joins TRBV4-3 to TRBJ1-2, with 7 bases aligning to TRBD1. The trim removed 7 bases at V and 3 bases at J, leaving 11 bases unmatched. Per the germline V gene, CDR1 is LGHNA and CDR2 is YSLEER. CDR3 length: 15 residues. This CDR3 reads CASKRGPLGDYGYTF. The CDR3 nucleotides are TGCGCCAGCAAGAGGGGGCCGTTGGGAGACTATGGCTACACCTTC.

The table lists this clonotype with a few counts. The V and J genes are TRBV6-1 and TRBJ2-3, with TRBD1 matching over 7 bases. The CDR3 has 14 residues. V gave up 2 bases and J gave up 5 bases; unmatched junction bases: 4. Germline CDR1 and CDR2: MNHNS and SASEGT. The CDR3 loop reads CASSETGAGDTQYF. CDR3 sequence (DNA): TGTGCCAGCAGTGAAACAGGGGCGGGAGATACGCAGTATTTT.

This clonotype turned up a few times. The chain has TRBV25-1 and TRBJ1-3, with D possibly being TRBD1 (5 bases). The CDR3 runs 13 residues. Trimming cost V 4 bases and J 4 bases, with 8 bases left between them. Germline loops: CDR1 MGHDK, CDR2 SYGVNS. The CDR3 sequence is CASSAAGGNTIYF. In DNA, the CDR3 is TGTGCCAGCAGTGCGGCAGGGGGAAACACCATATATTTT.

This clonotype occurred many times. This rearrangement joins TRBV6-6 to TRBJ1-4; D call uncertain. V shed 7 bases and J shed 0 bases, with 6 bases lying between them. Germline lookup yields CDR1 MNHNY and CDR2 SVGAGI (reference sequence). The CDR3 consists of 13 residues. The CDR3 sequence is CASMTPTNEKLFF. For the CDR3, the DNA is TGTGCCAGCATGACCCCAACTAATGAAAAACTGTTTTTT.

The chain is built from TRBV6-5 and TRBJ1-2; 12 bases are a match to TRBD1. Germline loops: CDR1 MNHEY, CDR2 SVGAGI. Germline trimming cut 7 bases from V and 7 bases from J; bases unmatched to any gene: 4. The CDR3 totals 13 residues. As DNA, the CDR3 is TGTGCCAGCAAGGGGACAGGGGGCCGTGGCTACACCTTC. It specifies CASKGTGGRGYTF.

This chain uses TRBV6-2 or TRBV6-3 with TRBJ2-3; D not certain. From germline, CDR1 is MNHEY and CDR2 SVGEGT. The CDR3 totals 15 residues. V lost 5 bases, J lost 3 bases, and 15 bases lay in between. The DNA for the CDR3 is TGTGCCAGCAGTCCGTTTGGGGAATCAACAGATACGCAGTATTTT. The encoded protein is CASSPFGESTDTQYF.

The CDR3 loop is CASSPNFYTDTQYF. CDR3 nucleotide sequence: TGTGCCAGCAGTCCAAACTTTTACACAGATACGCAGTATTTT. The V and J genes are TRBV12-3 or TRBV12-4 and TRBJ2-3; D not resolved. The V end lost 5 bases, the J end lost 2 bases, and 11 bases lay between the germline ends. The CDR3 spans 14 residues.

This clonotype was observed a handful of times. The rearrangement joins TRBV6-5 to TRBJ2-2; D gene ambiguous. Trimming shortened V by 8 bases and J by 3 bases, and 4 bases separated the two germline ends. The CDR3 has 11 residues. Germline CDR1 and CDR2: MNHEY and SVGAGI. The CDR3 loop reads CASGDTGELFF. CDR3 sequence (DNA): TGTGCCAGCGGTGACACCGGGGAGCTGTTTTTT.

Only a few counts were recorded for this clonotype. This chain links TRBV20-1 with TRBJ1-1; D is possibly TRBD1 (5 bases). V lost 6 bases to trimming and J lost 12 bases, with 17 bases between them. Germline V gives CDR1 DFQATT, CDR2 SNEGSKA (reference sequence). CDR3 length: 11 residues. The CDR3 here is CSAGRGGKTFF. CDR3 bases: TGCAGTGCCGGTCGGGGGGGTAAGACTTTCTTT.

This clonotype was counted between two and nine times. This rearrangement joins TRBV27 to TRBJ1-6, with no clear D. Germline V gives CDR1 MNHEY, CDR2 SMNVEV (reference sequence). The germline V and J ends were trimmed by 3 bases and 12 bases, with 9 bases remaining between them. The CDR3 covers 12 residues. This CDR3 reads CASSLLGKPLHF. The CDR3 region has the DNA TGTGCCAGCAGTTTGTTGGGCAAACCCCTCCACTTT.

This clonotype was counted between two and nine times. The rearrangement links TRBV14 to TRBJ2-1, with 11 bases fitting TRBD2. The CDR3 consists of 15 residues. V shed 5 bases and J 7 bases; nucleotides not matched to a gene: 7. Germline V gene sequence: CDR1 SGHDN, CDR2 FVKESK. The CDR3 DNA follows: TGTGCCAGCAGCAAGGGACTAGCGGTAGGAAATGAGCAGTTCTTC. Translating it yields CASSKGLAVGNEQFF.